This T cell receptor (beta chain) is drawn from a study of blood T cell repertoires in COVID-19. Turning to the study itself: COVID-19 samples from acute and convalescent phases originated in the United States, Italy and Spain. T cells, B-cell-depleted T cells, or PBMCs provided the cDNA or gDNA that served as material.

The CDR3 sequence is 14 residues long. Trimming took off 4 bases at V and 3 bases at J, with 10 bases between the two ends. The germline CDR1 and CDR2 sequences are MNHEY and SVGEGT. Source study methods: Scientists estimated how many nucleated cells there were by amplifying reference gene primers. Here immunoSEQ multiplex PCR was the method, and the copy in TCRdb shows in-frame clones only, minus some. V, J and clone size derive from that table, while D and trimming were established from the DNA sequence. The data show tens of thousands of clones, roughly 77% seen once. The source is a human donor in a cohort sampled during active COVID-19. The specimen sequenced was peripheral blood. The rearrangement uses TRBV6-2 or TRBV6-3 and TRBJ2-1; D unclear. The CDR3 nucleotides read TGTGCCAGCAGTTCTTATACAAACTACAATGAGCAGTTCTTC. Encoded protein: CASSSYTNYNEQFF.